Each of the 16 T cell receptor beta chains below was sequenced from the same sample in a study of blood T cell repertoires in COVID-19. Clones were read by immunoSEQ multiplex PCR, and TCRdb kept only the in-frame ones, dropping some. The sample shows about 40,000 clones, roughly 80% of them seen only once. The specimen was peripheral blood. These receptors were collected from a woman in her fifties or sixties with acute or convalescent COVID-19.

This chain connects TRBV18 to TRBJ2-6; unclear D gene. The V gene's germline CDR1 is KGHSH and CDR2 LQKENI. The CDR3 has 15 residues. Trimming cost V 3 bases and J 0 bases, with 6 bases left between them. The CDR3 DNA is TGTGCCAGCTCACCGTCTATCTCTGGGGCCAACGTCCTGACTTTC. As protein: CASSPSISGANVLTF.

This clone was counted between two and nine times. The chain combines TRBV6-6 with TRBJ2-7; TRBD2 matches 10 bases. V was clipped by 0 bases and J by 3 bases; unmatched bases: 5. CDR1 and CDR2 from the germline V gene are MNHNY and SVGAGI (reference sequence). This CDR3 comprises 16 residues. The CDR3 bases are TGTGCCAGCAGTTACTCGTTTTCTAGCGGGGGCTACGAGCAGTACTTC. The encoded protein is CASSYSFSSGGYEQYF.

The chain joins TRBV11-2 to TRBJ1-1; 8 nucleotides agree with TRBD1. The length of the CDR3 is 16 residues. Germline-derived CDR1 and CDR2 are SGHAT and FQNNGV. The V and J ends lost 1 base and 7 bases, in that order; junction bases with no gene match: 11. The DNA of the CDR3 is TGTGCCAGCAGCTTAGCCCCCAGGGGGCGAGGGGTTGAAGCTTTCTTT. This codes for CASSLAPRGRGVEAFF.

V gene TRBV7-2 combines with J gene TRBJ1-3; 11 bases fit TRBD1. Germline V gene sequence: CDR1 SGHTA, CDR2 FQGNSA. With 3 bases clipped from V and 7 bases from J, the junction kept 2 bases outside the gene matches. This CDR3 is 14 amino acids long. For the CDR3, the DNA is TGTGCCAGCAGCTTCGGACAGGGGGCCAACACCATATATTTT. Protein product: CASSFGQGANTIYF.

CDR3 nucleotide sequence: TGTGCCAGCAGTACGGGGGGTGAAGAAAAACTGTTTTTT. It yields the protein CASSTGGEEKLFF. This rearrangement joins TRBV28 to TRBJ1-4; a weak D match, TRBD1 (5 bases). This CDR3 is built from 13 residues. Trimming cost V 5 bases and J 8 bases, with 12 bases left between them. Germline-derived CDR1 and CDR2 are MDHEN and SYDVKM.

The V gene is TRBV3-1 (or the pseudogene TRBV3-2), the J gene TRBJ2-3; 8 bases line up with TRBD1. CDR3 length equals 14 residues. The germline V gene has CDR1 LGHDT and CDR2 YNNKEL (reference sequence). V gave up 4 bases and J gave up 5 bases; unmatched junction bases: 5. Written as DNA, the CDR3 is TGTGCCAGCAGCCGCCAGGGGGCCCGAGATACGCAGTATTTT. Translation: CASSRQGARDTQYF.

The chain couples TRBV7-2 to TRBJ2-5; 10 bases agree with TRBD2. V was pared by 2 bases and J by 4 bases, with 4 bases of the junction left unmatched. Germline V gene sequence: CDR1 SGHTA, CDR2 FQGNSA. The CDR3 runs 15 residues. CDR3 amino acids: CASSLTPSGRETQYF. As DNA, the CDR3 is TGTGCCAGCAGCTTAACCCCTAGCGGGAGAGAGACCCAGTACTTC.

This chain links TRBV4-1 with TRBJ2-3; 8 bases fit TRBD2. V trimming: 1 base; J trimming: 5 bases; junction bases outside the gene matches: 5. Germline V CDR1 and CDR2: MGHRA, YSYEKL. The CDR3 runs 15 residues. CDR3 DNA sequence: TGCGCCAGCAGCCAAGCGGGAGGGCCAGGAGATACGCAGTATTTT. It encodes CASSQAGGPGDTQYF.

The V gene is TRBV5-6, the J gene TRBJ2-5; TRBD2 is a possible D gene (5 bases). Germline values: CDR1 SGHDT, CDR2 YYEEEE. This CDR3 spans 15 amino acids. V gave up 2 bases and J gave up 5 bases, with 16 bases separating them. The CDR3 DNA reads TGTGCCAGCAGCTTTCTCAGCAACGGAGGTGAGACCCAGTACTTC. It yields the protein CASSFLSNGGETQYF.

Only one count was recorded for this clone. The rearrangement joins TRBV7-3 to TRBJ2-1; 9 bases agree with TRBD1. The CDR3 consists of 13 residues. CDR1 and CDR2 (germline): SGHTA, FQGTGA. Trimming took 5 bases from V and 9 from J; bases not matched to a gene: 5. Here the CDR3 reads CASSQNRGREQFF. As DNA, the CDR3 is TGTGCCAGCAGCCAAAACAGGGGGCGTGAGCAGTTCTTC.

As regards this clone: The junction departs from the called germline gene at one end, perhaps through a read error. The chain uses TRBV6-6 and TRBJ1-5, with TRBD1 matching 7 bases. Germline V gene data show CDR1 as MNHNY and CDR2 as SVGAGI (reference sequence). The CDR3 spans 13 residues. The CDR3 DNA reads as TGTGCCAGCAGTCGATCAGGGGGTCAGGCCCAGCATTTT. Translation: CASSRSGGQAQHF.

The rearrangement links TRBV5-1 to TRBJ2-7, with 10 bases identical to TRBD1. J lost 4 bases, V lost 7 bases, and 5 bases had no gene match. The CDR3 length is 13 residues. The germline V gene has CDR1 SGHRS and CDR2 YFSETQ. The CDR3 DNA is TGCGCCAGCTCGAGGGGACAGGGGTACGAGCAGTACTTC. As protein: CASSRGQGYEQYF.

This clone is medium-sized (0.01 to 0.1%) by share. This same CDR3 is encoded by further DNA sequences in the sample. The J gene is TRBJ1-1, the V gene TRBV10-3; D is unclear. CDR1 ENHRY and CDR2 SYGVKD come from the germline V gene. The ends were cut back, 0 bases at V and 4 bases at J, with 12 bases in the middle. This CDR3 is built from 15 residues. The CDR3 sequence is CAISESGGRGTEAFF. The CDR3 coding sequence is TGTGCCATCAGTGAGTCGGGAGGTCGGGGCACTGAAGCTTTCTTT.

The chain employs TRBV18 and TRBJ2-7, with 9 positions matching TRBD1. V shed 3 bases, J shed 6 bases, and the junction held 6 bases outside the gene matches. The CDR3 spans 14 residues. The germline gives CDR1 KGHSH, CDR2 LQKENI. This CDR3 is CASSPGTGTSEQYF. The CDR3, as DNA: TGTGCCAGCTCACCCGGGACAGGGACCTCCGAGCAGTACTTC. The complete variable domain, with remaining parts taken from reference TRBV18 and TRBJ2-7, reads NAGVMQNPRHLVRRRGQEARLRCSPMKGHSHVYWYRQLPEEGLKFMVYLQKENIIDESGMPKERFSAEFPKEGPSILRIQQVVRGDSAAYFCASSPGTGTSEQYFGPGTRLTVT.

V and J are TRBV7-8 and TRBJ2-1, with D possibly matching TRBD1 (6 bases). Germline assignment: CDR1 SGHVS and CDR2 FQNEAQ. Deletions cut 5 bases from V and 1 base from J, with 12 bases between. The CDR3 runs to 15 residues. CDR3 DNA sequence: TGTGCCAGCAGCGCGAGAACAGGGTCCTACAATGAGCAGTTCTTC. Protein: CASSARTGSYNEQFF. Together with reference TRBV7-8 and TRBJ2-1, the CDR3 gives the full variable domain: GAGVSQSPRYKVAKRGQDVALRCDPISGHVSLFWYQQALGQGPEFLTYFQNEAQLDKSGLPSDRFFAERPEGSVSTLKIQRTQQEDSAVYLCASSARTGSYNEQFFGPGTRLTVL.

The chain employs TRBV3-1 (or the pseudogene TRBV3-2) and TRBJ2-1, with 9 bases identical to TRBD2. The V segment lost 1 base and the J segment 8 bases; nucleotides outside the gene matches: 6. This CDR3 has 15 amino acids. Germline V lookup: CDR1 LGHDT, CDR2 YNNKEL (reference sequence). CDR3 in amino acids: CASSQGSGSRYEQFF. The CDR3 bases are TGTGCCAGCAGCCAAGGTAGCGGGAGTAGGTATGAGCAGTTCTTC.